Reported below is one T cell receptor (beta chain). This table comes from immunoSEQ multiplex PCR, and its TCRdb copy is limited to in-frame clones, with some not included. The sample comprises around 190,000 clones, roughly 84% of which are singletons, and approximately 13% rests with the top ten. The entry originates in a study of blood T cell repertoires in COVID-19. CDR3 size: 18 residues. In germline, CDR1 is MNHEY, CDR2 SMNVEV (reference sequence). Trimming left V 5 bases short and J 5 bases short, with 28 bases between. The source is a human donor in a cohort sampled during active COVID-19. This chain uses TRBV27 with TRBJ2-7, with a tentative D call TRBD1 (6 bases). What was sequenced was peripheral blood. This CDR3 is CASSGGWGIGQGNDEQYF. CDR3 DNA sequence: TGTGCCAGCAGTGGGGGCTGGGGTATCGGCCAGGGGAACGACGAGCAGTACTTC.